Presented here are 21 T cell receptor beta chains from one specimen sequenced in a study of T cell repertoires in cytomegalovirus infection. TCRdb used MiXCR to reprocess the reads, holding one entry per CDR3 protein. The sample has roughly 250,000 distinct CDR3 sequences, roughly 20% seen once. Material for sequencing was CD8+ T cells from PBMCs. The receptors were sampled from a human donor in good health (CMV status not recorded). Some clones in this sample may be carry-over from other donors' samples.

This clonotype has at least ten counts. J is TRBJ1-1 and V is TRBV7-2; D unresolved. Trimming pared 1 base from V and 4 bases from J, leaving 4 bases between. The CDR3 is 12 residues long. Germline CDR1 and CDR2: SGHTA and FQGNSA. CDR3 protein: CASSLGITEAFF. In DNA, the CDR3 is TGTGCCAGCAGCTTAGGTATCACTGAAGCTTTCTTT.

The rearrangement joins TRBV7-9 to TRBJ1-1; D not resolved. V lost 5 bases and J lost 1, with 14 bases in between. There are 15 residues in the CDR3. CDR1 is SEHNR and CDR2 is FQNEAQ in the germline V gene (reference sequence). Written as DNA, the CDR3 is TGTGCCAGCAGCGTGGATGGGATGCCGAACACTGAAGCTTTCTTT. Protein: CASSVDGMPNTEAFF.

This clonotype was seen repeatedly, ten times or more. A read error may produce the germline difference seen at one junction end. The chain recombines TRBV6-1 with TRBJ1-6; D remains unclear. Germline CDR1 MNHNS, CDR2 SASEGT. This CDR3 spans 13 amino acids. This CDR3 reads CASGDIWNSPLHF. CDR3 DNA: TGTGCCAGCGGTGATATATGGAATTCACCCCTCCACTTT.

The chain recombines TRBV7-6 with TRBJ2-5, with D hard to call. Germline V gene sequence: CDR1 SGHVS, CDR2 FNYEAQ. V was pared by 4 bases and J by 3 bases, with 12 bases between. CDR3 length: 14 amino acids. The CDR3, as DNA: TGTGCCAGCAGCTCCCAAATAAAGGAAGAGACCCAGTACTTC. Amino acid sequence: CASSSQIKEETQYF.

This clonotype was seen a handful of times. This chain joins TRBV5-4 and TRBJ1-1, with a weak D call TRBD1 (6 bases). Germline assignment: CDR1 SGHNT and CDR2 YYREEE (reference sequence). CDR3 length: 14 amino acids. Trimming shortened V by 5 bases and J by 1 base, and 12 bases separated the two germline ends. The CDR3 DNA follows: TGTGCCAGCAGGGAAAGGGGGGCGAACACTGAAGCTTTCTTT. It yields the protein CASRERGANTEAFF.

A few counts support this clonotype. This chain links TRBV6-5 with TRBJ2-7; D is ambiguous. The CDR3 spans 16 residues. V shed 0 bases and J shed 2 bases, with 14 bases lying between them. Germline V CDR1 and CDR2: MNHEY, SVGAGI. The CDR3 sequence is CASSYSSGRNPYEQYF. DNA for the CDR3: TGTGCCAGCAGTTACTCGTCGGGCAGGAATCCCTACGAGCAGTACTTC.

This clonotype occurred a few times. The CDR3 spells CASSPAGFMNTEAFF. CDR3 coding DNA: TGTGCCAGCAGCCCGGCCGGTTTCATGAACACTGAAGCTTTCTTT. The rearrangement uses TRBV7-3 and TRBJ1-1; no definite D call. Per germline, CDR1 SGHTA and CDR2 FQGTGA. Trimming removed 5 bases at V and 0 bases at J, with 13 bases between. The CDR3 length is 15 residues.

This clonotype occurred a few times. Its ends do not fully match the called genes, so a read error is possible. The chain combines TRBV7-2 with TRBJ2-2; possibly TRBD2 for D (5 bases). Germline lookup yields CDR1 SGHTA and CDR2 FQGNSA. This CDR3 spans 15 amino acids. CDR3 sequence (DNA): TGTGCCAGCAGCTTAGTTGTCGGGAACGCCGGGGAGCTGTTTTTT. It specifies CASSLVVGNAGELFF.

This clonotype was recorded a few times. The genes are TRBV28 and TRBJ2-7; 11 bases match TRBD1. V lost 2 bases to trimming and J lost 3 bases; unmatched junction nucleotides: 3. CDR1 is MDHEN and CDR2 is SYDVKM in the germline V gene. This CDR3 spans 15 amino acids. The CDR3 loop is CASSLPDRGLYEQYF. CDR3 bases: TGTGCCAGCAGTTTACCGGACAGGGGGCTCTACGAGCAGTACTTC.

This clonotype was seen repeatedly, ten times or more. V and J are TRBV7-9 and TRBJ2-1; possible D gene TRBD1, 6 bases. The CDR3 extends over 14 amino acids. Germline V lookup: CDR1 SEHNR, CDR2 FQNEAQ (reference sequence). V lost 2 bases, J lost 1 base, and 6 bases lay in between. The CDR3 spells CASSLQGSYNEQFF. In DNA form, the CDR3 reads TGTGCCAGCAGCTTACAGGGGTCCTACAATGAGCAGTTCTTC.

This clonotype was detected only a few times. The chain employs TRBV5-1 and TRBJ2-1; 13 bases align to TRBD2. Trimming removed 2 bases from V and 2 bases from J; junction bases left unmatched: 7. Germline CDR1 reads SGHRS; CDR2 reads YFSETQ. The CDR3 has 18 residues. DNA of the CDR3: TGCGCCAGCAGCTTCCCTTCGACTAGCGGGGGGCCCTACAATGAGCAGTTCTTC. It encodes CASSFPSTSGGPYNEQFF.

This clonotype was seen only a few times. V gene TRBV9 combines with J gene TRBJ2-1; possibly TRBD1 for D (5 bases). The CDR3 runs 16 residues. CDR1 and CDR2 (germline): SGDLS, YYNGEE. Trimming took 0 bases from V and 5 from J, leaving 15 bases between them. CDR3 in amino acids: CASSVGQGTLDNEQFF. CDR3 DNA sequence: TGTGCCAGCAGCGTAGGGCAGGGAACTTTGGACAATGAGCAGTTCTTC.

This chain connects TRBV4-1 to TRBJ2-7; unclear D gene. V shed 4 bases and J shed 2 bases, with 9 bases lying between them. This CDR3 contains 13 residues. In germline, CDR1 is MGHRA, CDR2 YSYEKL. The CDR3 region is CASSPRVTYEQYF. The CDR3 nucleotides read TGCGCCAGCAGCCCCCGGGTCACCTACGAGCAGTACTTC.

The chain combines TRBV27 with TRBJ1-2, with D possibly being TRBD1 (6 bases). Germline loops: CDR1 MNHEY, CDR2 SMNVEV (reference sequence). Trimming pared 0 bases from V and 7 bases from J, leaving 12 bases between. The CDR3 runs to 14 residues. The CDR3 nucleotides read TGTGCCAGCAGTTTATCCAGAGGGGGGGTTGGCTACACCTTC. Its protein product is CASSLSRGGVGYTF.

This chain uses TRBV3-1 with TRBJ1-1; D perhaps matches TRBD1 (6 bases). Germline V lookup: CDR1 LGHDT, CDR2 YNNKEL (reference sequence). Trimming removed 0 bases at V and 5 bases at J, with 13 bases between. This CDR3 has 15 amino acids. As DNA, the CDR3 is TGTGCCAGCAGCCAAGATCCTGGGGGCGTAACTGAAGCTTTCTTT. It codes for CASSQDPGGVTEAFF. Together with reference TRBV3-1 and TRBJ1-1, the CDR3 gives the full variable domain: DTAVSQTPKYLVTQMGNDKSIKCEQNLGHDTMYWYKQDSKKFLKIMFSYNNKELIINETVPNRFSPKSPDKAHLNLHINSLELGDSAVYFCASSQDPGGVTEAFFGQGTRLTVV.

This clonotype has more than one count but fewer than ten. The rearrangement links TRBV7-9 to TRBJ1-1; the D is unclear. The germline V gene encodes CDR1 SEHNR and CDR2 FQNEAQ (reference sequence). The V gene lost 5 bases and the J gene lost 6 bases, with 19 bases spanning the gap. CDR3 size: 15 residues. The CDR3 coding sequence is TGTGCCAGCAGCCCGCCAGCGTTGGGTTGGGCTGAAGCTTTCTTT. Residues: CASSPPALGWAEAFF.

Only a few counts were recorded for this clonotype. The V call is TRBV6-5, the J call TRBJ1-5, with unresolved D. Trimming cost V 8 bases and J 9 bases, with 11 bases left between them. This CDR3 spans 11 amino acids. CDR1 and CDR2 (germline): MNHEY, SVGAGI. This CDR3 is CASGLFGPQHF. DNA for the CDR3: TGTGCCAGCGGTCTTTTTGGGCCCCAGCATTTT.

This clonotype occurred many times. CDR3: CASSYEGTYEQYF. The CDR3, as DNA: TGTGCCAGCAGTTATGAGGGAACCTACGAGCAGTACTTC. The chain employs TRBV6-2 or TRBV6-3 and TRBJ2-7; D might be TRBD2 (5 bases). Between the trimmed V and J ends, which lost 3 bases and 2 bases, there was a span of 8 bases. The CDR3 sequence is 13 residues long. Germline loops: CDR1 MNHEY, CDR2 SVGEGT.

This clonotype was recorded a few times. The chain employs TRBV28 and TRBJ2-7; D perhaps matches TRBD2 (7 bases). The CDR3 has 15 residues. V shed 3 bases and J shed 3 bases, with 15 bases lying between them. Germline loops: CDR1 MDHEN, CDR2 SYDVKM. CDR3 loop: CASSFRGALYYEQYF. As DNA, the CDR3 is TGTGCCAGCAGTTTTCGGGGGGCTCTATACTACGAGCAGTACTTC.

This clonotype was picked up a small number of times. The genes are TRBV7-2 and TRBJ2-1; the match to TRBD2 covers 9 bases. The CDR3 loop spans 15 amino acids. Germline values: CDR1 SGHTA, CDR2 FQGNSA. V was pared by 1 base and J by 6 bases, with 4 bases of the junction left unmatched. This CDR3 reads CASSLVLAGANEQFF. The CDR3 nucleotides are TGTGCCAGCAGCTTAGTTTTAGCGGGGGCCAATGAGCAGTTCTTC.

This chain connects TRBV7-8 to TRBJ2-7; 8 nucleotides match TRBD2. The germline CDR1 and CDR2 sequences are SGHVS and FQNEAQ. The CDR3 has 15 residues. J lost 2 bases, V lost 3 bases, and 6 bases had no gene match. The CDR3 DNA reads as TGTGCCAGCAGCTTTGAGGGCGGGGGGACCTACGAGCAGTACTTC. It codes for CASSFEGGGTYEQYF.